This paragraph reports one T cell receptor beta chain. This clone was counted once. It has no known antigen specificity. The junction shows a germline mismatch at one end, possibly a read error. The immunoSEQ Assay, a bias-controlled multiplex PCR, was used to amplify TCRbeta CDR3 regions from genomic DNA. The study's processing was this. The number of nucleated cells in each sample was estimated by amplification of reference gene primers within the assay. Sequence reads were collapsed and filtered to measure the absolute abundance of every unique TCRbeta CDR3 rearrangement. For each sample, productive Simpson clonality was calculated by taking the square root of Simpson's diversity index across productive rearrangements. The immuneACCESS repertoire file appears here via TCRdb, limited to in-frame rearrangements. These files lack a portion of the clones; in checked studies, under half of the deficit traces to unresolved V genes, and the cause of the others is not known. From that table come the V and J calls and clone size; the DNA was used to work out D and trimming. The sample data list around 72,000 clones, and around 86% of these were observed just once. The ten largest clones capture about a tenth of the sample.

The data originate from a study of blood T cell repertoires in COVID-19 (dated by TCRdb to about 2020). At the level of the whole study: Samples from collaborators originated in the United States, Italy and Spain and spanned both the acute and convalescent phases of COVID-19. The repertoires were made available in a free public database intended to serve as a resource for research on the immune response to SARS-CoV-2. The prospective study material was composed of cDNA or gDNA derived from T cells, B-cell-depleted T cells, or PBMCs. Subjects who had been exposed to COVID-19, were actively infected with it, or had recovered from it provided the deeply sampled blood TCRbeta repertoires that made up the dataset. The samples were drawn from two sources: the first 160 participants of the ongoing ImmuneRACE study, and 950 to 1,500 subjects contributed by 6 global collaborators. Where available, HLA class I and class II types were taken from metadata supplied by the sample provider and were not determined by assay-based typing. The sample metadata nearly always contained a de-identified subject ID, COVID-19 status, age in years and sex.

The germline V gene specifies MDHEN as CDR1 and SYDVKM as CDR2. The CDR3 starts with the cysteine, ends with the phenylalanine, and has 15 residues. Only CDR3 DNA is held: 45 bases, read in frame from base 1. Each collaborating institution followed its own protocols to collect whole blood in K2EDTA tubes. For TCRbeta analysis, collaborators shipped samples in one of three forms: frozen whole blood, isolated PBMCs, or DNA extracted from either of those sample types. What the study reported, not specific to this receptor: How much clinical and demographic metadata was included differed by source and by participant, and the metadata was provided uncurated.

The chain is encoded by TRBV28 joined to TRBJ2-2; TRBD1 fits 9 bases in the junction. The clonotype was recovered from a man aged 65 to 85 with active or convalescent COVID-19. The specimen sequenced was peripheral blood. CDR3 region: CASSFQEGTGNRQDF. The DNA sequence reads TGTGCCAGCAGTTTCCAAGAAGGGACAGGGAACAGGCAGGATTTT.